This entry describes one T cell receptor (beta chain). As yet, its antigen is unknown. A read error may produce the germline difference seen at one junction end. This sample was taken from a study of post-analysis software for immune sequencing data. Study outcomes and limitations: Elevated frequency relative to controls characterized four or five TRBV segments in patients, TRBV5-6, TRBV5-1 and TRBV20-1 among them. Diversity measured as normalized Chao1 was significantly lower in multiple sclerosis patients than in controls.

Germline CDR1 reads LGHDT; CDR2 reads YNNKEL (reference sequence). The CDR3 has 14 residues. Incorporated into the TCR beta cDNA libraries were unique molecular identifiers, which served to reduce PCR and sequencing biases. Each CDR3 protein is one row after TCRdb ran MiXCR on the PCR reads. The sample has approximately 440,000 distinct CDR3 sequences, roughly 46% seen once. Sequenced material: blood. The chain links TRBV3-1 to TRBJ2-3; 8 bases are shared with TRBD2. This sequence originates from a girl under 18 with multiple sclerosis. The CDR3: CASSRTSGTGTQYF. CDR3 nucleotide sequence: TGTGCCAGCAGCCGTACTAGCGGCACAGGTACGCAGTATTTT.